Presented here are 13 T cell receptor beta chains from one specimen sequenced in a study of cytomegalovirus exposure and HLA in healthy donors. Use of 60 Vbeta and 13 Jbeta primers characterized the PCR. Clones were sequenced by immunoSEQ multiplex PCR, and TCRdb holds only the in-frame ones, with some missing. This table holds approximately 180,000 clones, around 85% found once. The sample consisted of PBMCs. Receptor source: a young man in good health and CMV-seronegative.

This chain joins TRBV10-3 and TRBJ2-7; D is possibly TRBD2 (6 bases). The V end was cut by 3 bases, the J end by 2 bases, with 11 bases between. The CDR3 length is 14 residues. The germline V gene has CDR1 ENHRY and CDR2 SYGVKD. DNA for the CDR3: TGTGCCATCAGTGAAAGACTAGTTACCTACGAGCAGTACTTC. Its translation: CAISERLVTYEQYF.

This clone was seen a handful of times. This chain links TRBV7-2 with TRBJ1-1; tentative D call: TRBD1 (6 bases). CDR1 SGHTA and CDR2 FQGNSA come from the germline V gene. V dropped 3 bases and J dropped 5 bases, with 13 bases sitting between them. CDR3 size: 14 residues. In DNA form, the CDR3 reads TGTGCCAGCAGCTTGGGGGGGGCGGGTACTGAAGCTTTCTTT. This gives the protein CASSLGGAGTEAFF.

The CDR3 loop reads CASSPRTGDFTEAFF. CDR3 sequence (DNA): TGTGCCAGCTCCCCCCGGACAGGGGATTTCACTGAAGCTTTCTTT. This chain joins TRBV18 and TRBJ1-1; 9 bases agree with TRBD1. Looked up from germline, CDR1 is KGHSH and CDR2 is LQKENI. CDR3 size: 15 residues. The junction had 9 bases not matched to a gene; V was cut back by 6 bases and J by 4 bases.

This rearrangement joins TRBV9 to TRBJ2-7, with D possibly matching TRBD1 (6 bases). V lost 4 bases to trimming and J lost 6 bases, with 23 bases between them. Germline lookup yields CDR1 SGDLS and CDR2 YYNGEE. The CDR3 contains 16 residues. The CDR3 DNA sequence: TGTGCCAGCAGCCCTTCCTCTCGGCTAGGGGGTACCGAGCAGTACTTC. It codes for CASSPSSRLGGTEQYF. The full variable domain, with the rest looked up from reference TRBV9 and TRBJ2-7, is DSGVTQTPKHLITATGQRVTLRCSPRSGDLSVYWYQQSLDQGLQFLIQYYNGEERAKGNILERFSAQQFPDLHSELNLSSLELGDSALYFCASSPSSRLGGTEQYFGPGTRLTVT.

This chain's CDR3 is CASSQADSSYEQYF. CDR3 bases: TGCGCCAGCAGCCAAGCAGACAGTTCCTACGAGCAGTACTTC. The chain combines TRBV4-3 with TRBJ2-7, with D possibly TRBD1 on 5 matching bases. Deletions cut 1 base from V and 1 base from J, with 8 bases between. The CDR3 extends over 14 amino acids. Germline CDR1 reads LGHNA; CDR2 reads YSLEER.

The chain employs TRBV7-8 and TRBJ1-2; maybe TRBD1 (6 bases). The germline V gene has CDR1 SGHVS and CDR2 FQNEAQ. Trimming took 5 bases from V and 2 from J, leaving 15 bases between them. There are 15 residues in the CDR3. The CDR3 protein is CASSNIQGSNYGYTF. In nucleotides, the CDR3 is TGTGCCAGCAGCAACATACAGGGATCGAACTATGGCTACACCTTC.

This clone was observed a handful of times. This chain joins TRBV28 and TRBJ2-5; 8 bases fit TRBD1. The CDR3 sequence is 13 residues long. The V gene's germline CDR1 is MDHEN and CDR2 SYDVKM. V gave up 6 bases and J gave up 6 bases; unmatched junction bases: 6. The CDR3 coding sequence is TGTGCCAGCAGCATCGACAGGGGCAAGACCCAGTACTTC. This encodes CASSIDRGKTQYF.

This chain links TRBV6-5 with TRBJ1-2; D not resolved. Trimming removed 0 bases at V and 5 bases at J, with 10 bases between. The CDR3 spans 14 residues. Germline loops: CDR1 MNHEY, CDR2 SVGAGI. The CDR3 sequence: CASSYSTSGYGYTF. The CDR3 nucleotides are TGTGCCAGCAGTTACTCGACCTCAGGTTATGGCTACACCTTC.

In its sample, this clone was seen once. The chain joins TRBV5-4 to TRBJ2-5, with D possibly being TRBD1 (5 bases). V lost 4 bases and J 4 bases, leaving 14 bases between the germline ends. This CDR3 region has 14 residues. Germline V gene lookup returns CDR1 SGHNT and CDR2 YYREEE (reference sequence). CDR3 amino acids: CASSNGQTGETQYF. CDR3 nucleotide sequence: TGTGCCAGCAGCAACGGACAAACGGGAGAGACCCAGTACTTC.

This rearrangement joins TRBV27 to TRBJ2-6; D is unclear. The CDR3 sequence is 11 residues long. Trimming pared 8 bases from V and 5 bases from J, leaving 4 bases between. Germline V CDR1 and CDR2: MNHEY, SMNVEV (reference sequence). This CDR3 reads CASGRANVLTF. For the CDR3, the DNA is TGTGCCAGCGGGCGGGCCAACGTCCTGACTTTC.

The chain joins TRBV5-4 to TRBJ1-1, with D maybe TRBD1 (5 bases). CDR3 length: 16 amino acids. Looked up from germline, CDR1 is SGHNT and CDR2 is YYREEE (reference sequence). Between the trimmed V and J ends, which lost 1 base and 1 base, there was a span of 14 bases. CDR3 sequence (DNA): TGTGCCAGCAGCTTGTTCACAGGATCTCGGAACACTGAAGCTTTCTTT. It is translated as CASSLFTGSRNTEAFF.

CDR3 loop: CASSIWGHEAFF. The CDR3 DNA sequence: TGTGCCAGTAGTATATGGGGACATGAAGCTTTCTTT. The genes are TRBV19 and TRBJ1-1, with D perhaps TRBD1 (6 bases). The V gene's germline CDR1 is LNHDA and CDR2 SQIVND (reference sequence). The CDR3 totals 12 residues. Trimming took off 2 bases at V and 7 bases at J, with 8 bases between the two ends.

The chain has TRBV28 and TRBJ2-1, with 7 nucleotides matching TRBD2. Looked up from germline, CDR1 is MDHEN and CDR2 is SYDVKM. The length of the CDR3 is 18 residues. Germline trimming cut 2 bases from V and 1 base from J; bases unmatched to any gene: 11. The CDR3 reads CASSLRRGRAGSYNEQFF. CDR3 sequence (DNA): TGTGCCAGCAGTTTACGCCGGGGGAGGGCCGGGTCCTACAATGAGCAGTTCTTC.